A single TCR beta chain is shown here with its context. In the source study's methods: For nucleated cells, counts were estimated from reference gene primer amplification. Produced via immunoSEQ multiplex PCR; TCRdb's table is partial and in-frame only. That table gives V, J and clone size, and the DNA gave D and trimming. The table has some 200,000 clones, 94% seen once; the top ten hold about 0.76%. Germline V lookup: CDR1 MNHEY, CDR2 SVGAGI. The CDR3 has 15 amino acids. Trimming cost V 0 bases and J 1 base, with 9 bases left between them. Followed over time, Seattle patients had been enrolled while infection was active. This entry comes from a study of blood T cell repertoires in COVID-19. Study in general: From T cells, B-cell-depleted T cells, or PBMCs came the material, which was cDNA or gDNA.

The V and J genes are TRBV6-5 and TRBJ1-1; a weak D match, TRBD1 (5 bases). Source material: peripheral blood. The sequence was obtained from a man younger than 40 with COVID-19, enrolled during active disease. In DNA, the CDR3 is TGTGCCAGCAGTTACTCTTGGCAGGGGAACACTGAAGCTTTCTTT. It is translated as CASSYSWQGNTEAFF.